The 32 T cell receptor beta chains presented below share a single source sample, sequenced in a study of T cell repertoires in cytomegalovirus infection (dated by TCRdb to about 2019). The treatment or condition tag for this specimen amounts to: in vitro stimulation with specific CMV peptide epitopes to enrich CMV-specific T cells. The sample was run on an Illumina HiSeq 1500. TCRdb trimmed the raw reads at Q25, called clones with MiXCR and kept productive beta chains. Duplicate CDR3 protein sequences are folded into a single record with the most common DNA and genes. The sample contains around 800,000 distinct CDR3 sequences, approximately 29% of them found a single time. 9.5% to 15% of the sample goes to the ten largest clones. Their target antigens are unknown. The specimen was cultured CD8+ T cells from PBMCs, collected from culture after CMV antigen stimulation. All receptors derive from a human donor in good health (CMV status not recorded). Some clones in this sample may be carry-over from other donors' samples.

This clonotype was recorded only once. V and J are TRBV29-1 and TRBJ2-1, with D possibly being TRBD2 (7 bases). Germline V lookup: CDR1 SQVTM, CDR2 ANQGSEA. The V end was cut by 4 bases, the J end by 8 bases, with 12 bases between. CDR3 length: 12 amino acids. CDR3 nucleotide sequence: TGCAGCGTTGGAGGGGGGGGGTATGAGCAGTTCTTC. Encoded protein: CSVGGGGYEQFF.

In its sample, this clonotype was seen a few times. The rearrangement joins TRBV7-8 to TRBJ1-2; D gene ambiguous. V was cut by 5 bases and J by 10 bases, with 14 bases left in between. This CDR3 spans 12 amino acids. Germline assignment: CDR1 SGHVS and CDR2 FQNEAQ. The CDR3 spells CASSISDGFYTF. In nucleotides, the CDR3 is TGTGCCAGCAGCATCTCGGACGGATTCTACACCTTC.

There are a few counts of this clonotype. The chain joins TRBV2 to TRBJ1-2, with 7 bases lining up with TRBD1. CDR1 is SNHLY and CDR2 is FYNNEI in the germline V gene. The CDR3 runs to 15 residues. Trimming removed 9 bases from V and 0 bases from J; junction bases left unmatched: 10. CDR3 region: CARGVDREANYGYTF. In DNA, the CDR3 is TGTGCCAGAGGGGTCGACAGGGAGGCTAACTATGGCTACACCTTC.

This sequence joins TRBV6-5 and TRBJ2-7, with unresolved D. Germline CDR1 reads MNHEY; CDR2 reads SVGAGI. CDR3 size: 13 residues. Trimming pared 0 bases from V and 10 bases from J, leaving 13 bases between. CDR3 protein: CASSYSPVDPQYF. The CDR3 DNA reads TGTGCCAGCAGTTACTCTCCCGTAGATCCTCAGTACTTC.

This clonotype appeared once. The chain uses TRBV5-5 and TRBJ2-1; D tentatively reads TRBD1 or TRBD2 (5 bases each). The CDR3 sequence is 16 residues long. CDR1 is SGHKS and CDR2 is YYEKEE in the germline V gene (reference sequence). V lost 2 bases and J 1 base, leaving 13 bases between the germline ends. CDR3 sequence reads: CASSFKRGRSYNEQFF. The DNA of the CDR3 is TGTGCCAGCAGCTTTAAGAGGGGACGGTCCTACAATGAGCAGTTCTTC.

This clonotype was picked up a small number of times. The J gene is TRBJ2-3, the V gene TRBV27; D unresolved. The V and J ends lost 6 bases and 2 bases respectively, with 12 bases between them. The CDR3 extends over 14 amino acids. Germline V gene sequence: CDR1 MNHEY, CDR2 SMNVEV (reference sequence). The CDR3 DNA is TGTGCCAGCAGCGTCCAAATATACACAGATACGCAGTATTTT. This gives the protein CASSVQIYTDTQYF.

This sequence joins TRBV18 and TRBJ1-4; TRBD1 aligns across 11 bases. Germline V CDR1 and CDR2: KGHSH, LQKENI. The CDR3 runs 17 residues. Germline trimming cut 3 bases from V and 2 bases from J; bases unmatched to any gene: 5. This chain's CDR3 is CASSPTGTGGTNEKLFF. The DNA of the CDR3 is TGTGCCAGCTCACCTACCGGGACAGGGGGGACTAATGAAAAACTGTTTTTT.

This clonotype was observed a handful of times. This rearrangement joins TRBV20-1 to TRBJ1-5, with D perhaps matching TRBD1 (5 bases). The CDR3 totals 12 residues. Germline CDR1 reads DFQATT; CDR2 reads SNEGSKA (reference sequence). V was shortened by 3 bases and J by 9 bases, with 12 bases between the two germline ends. In nucleotides, the CDR3 is TGCAGTGCTAGTGCCAGGGATTTGCCCCAGCATTTT. It encodes CSASARDLPQHF.

This clonotype was counted only a few times. The chain has TRBV7-6 and TRBJ1-2; tentatively, D is TRBD1 (5 bases). Between the trimmed V and J ends, which lost 5 bases and 3 bases, there was a span of 16 bases. Germline V gene lookup returns CDR1 SGHVS and CDR2 FNYEAQ. This CDR3 has 15 residues. Here the CDR3 reads CASSQTPGGYYGYTF. CDR3 bases: TGTGCCAGCAGCCAAACCCCCGGGGGGTACTATGGCTACACCTTC.

V gene TRBV14 combines with J gene TRBJ1-6; D not resolved. CDR1 and CDR2 from the germline V gene are SGHDN and FVKESK. The V end lost 1 base, the J end lost 5 bases, and 12 bases lay between the germline ends. The CDR3 is 16 residues long. CDR3 region: CASSQVIAADNSPLHF. CDR3 DNA: TGTGCCAGCAGCCAAGTAATAGCAGCCGATAATTCACCCCTCCACTTT.

The chain has TRBV6-2 or TRBV6-3 and TRBJ1-1; 8 bases line up with TRBD1. CDR1 is MNHEY and CDR2 is SVGEGT in the germline V gene. V shed 2 bases, J shed 0 bases, and the junction held 11 bases outside the gene matches. This CDR3 is 18 amino acids long. As DNA, the CDR3 is TGTGCCAGCAGTTACAGAGCAGGGGGCACTACCCTGAACACTGAAGCTTTCTTT. It codes for CASSYRAGGTTLNTEAFF.

This clonotype has only a few counts. The V and J genes are TRBV27 and TRBJ2-7; tentatively, D is TRBD1 or TRBD2 (5 bases each). Germline CDR1 and CDR2: MNHEY and SMNVEV (reference sequence). The CDR3 consists of 14 residues. Trimming cost V 8 bases and J 0 bases, with 14 bases left between them. The CDR3 region has the DNA TGTGCCAGCGGTCAAGTGGGGGTCTCCTACGAGCAGTACTTC. Translation: CASGQVGVSYEQYF.

As to this clonotype: Mismatch with germline at one junction end may stem from a read error. The rearrangement joins TRBV28 to TRBJ2-3, with 8 bases aligning to TRBD1. This CDR3 is 15 amino acids long. Per the germline V gene, CDR1 is MDHEN and CDR2 is SYDVKM. This CDR3 is CDSSQDRVGTDTQYF. The CDR3 DNA follows: TGTGACAGCAGCCAGGACAGGGTCGGGACAGATACGCAGTATTTT.

The chain joins TRBV12-3 or TRBV12-4 to TRBJ1-5, with D uncertain. The CDR3 contains 13 residues. Trimming shortened V by 6 bases and J by 3 bases, and 9 bases separated the two germline ends. CDR3 protein: CASRLSPNQPQHF. The CDR3 DNA reads as TGTGCCAGCAGATTATCCCCCAATCAGCCCCAGCATTTT.

In its sample, this clonotype was seen a few times. The chain couples TRBV12-3 or TRBV12-4 to TRBJ2-7; D is ambiguous. Trimming removed 5 bases at V and 1 base at J, with 18 bases between. This CDR3 comprises 16 residues. The chain's CDR3 is CASSTNRALPSYEQYF. In nucleotides, the CDR3 is TGTGCCAGCAGTACTAACCGGGCCTTACCTTCCTACGAGCAGTACTTC.

This clonotype was found many times. This chain joins TRBV7-6 and TRBJ2-1; the D gene is possibly TRBD2 (5 bases). Germline V gene sequence: CDR1 SGHVS, CDR2 FNYEAQ. The CDR3 covers 17 residues. V lost 5 bases and J lost 1, with 18 bases in between. CDR3 sequence (DNA): TGTGCCAGCAGCCCCGGAGGTTTCCCACCTTCCTACAATGAGCAGTTCTTC. This sequence encodes CASSPGGFPPSYNEQFF.

To note about this clonotype: A read error may be the cause here, since a much bigger clone is one base away. V usage is TRBV7-9 and J usage is TRBJ2-4, with 7 bases identical to TRBD1. V shed 10 bases, J shed 0 bases, and the junction held 21 bases outside the gene matches. The CDR3 is 19 amino acids. CDR1 and CDR2 (germline): SEHNR, FQNEAQ (reference sequence). CDR3 sequence (DNA): TGTGCCAACATCTCAGAGACAGGGTTCCATACAGGAGCCAAAAACATTCAGTACTTC. It yields the protein CANISETGFHTGAKNIQYF.

Note on this clonotype: The junction does not match germline at one end; this may be a read error. V and J are TRBV12-3 or TRBV12-4 and TRBJ2-1; 10 bases map to TRBD2. The CDR3 length is 15 residues. CDR3 loop: CASSLGASGGQSLNF. For the CDR3, the DNA is TGTGCCAGCAGTTTAGGGGCTAGCGGGGGCCAATCCTTAAACTTC.

The V call is TRBV15, the J call TRBJ2-7, with D possibly being TRBD1 (5 bases). V gave up 6 bases and J gave up 5 bases, with 20 bases separating them. The CDR3 extends over 15 amino acids. The germline CDR1 and CDR2 sequences are LNHNV and YYDKDF (reference sequence). CDR3: CATSVGVGAGDEQYV. CDR3 nucleotides: TGTGCCACCAGTGTTGGGGTAGGGGCCGGCGACGAGCAGTACGTC.

The chain carries TRBV27 and TRBJ2-1; 9 positions match TRBD1. J lost 15 bases, V lost 3 bases, and 9 bases had no gene match. Germline V lookup: CDR1 MNHEY, CDR2 SMNVEV (reference sequence). The CDR3 loop spans 13 amino acids. The CDR3: CASSFSPGTGMFF. The CDR3, as DNA: TGTGCCAGCAGTTTTAGCCCCGGGACAGGGATGTTCTTC.

This clonotype turned up a few times. This rearrangement joins TRBV28 to TRBJ1-1; 8 nucleotides align to TRBD1. J was trimmed by 4 bases and V by 7 bases; bases with no gene match: 14. There are 16 residues in the CDR3. Per the germline V gene, CDR1 is MDHEN and CDR2 is SYDVKM. CDR3: CASIDTDREWGTEAFF. The CDR3 bases are TGTGCCAGCATCGATACGGACAGGGAGTGGGGCACTGAAGCTTTCTTT.

The V and J genes are TRBV7-7 and TRBJ2-5, with D possibly being TRBD2 (6 bases). The germline V gene has CDR1 SSHAT and CDR2 FNYEAQ (reference sequence). The CDR3 is made up of 16 amino acids. This chain's CDR3 is CTSSLVGDGPLGTQYF. The CDR3 DNA sequence: TGTACTAGCAGCTTAGTCGGGGACGGACCGTTAGGGACCCAGTACTTC.

The V call is TRBV27, the J call TRBJ2-2, with a weak D call TRBD1 (5 bases). Germline V gene sequence: CDR1 MNHEY, CDR2 SMNVEV (reference sequence). The CDR3 spans 14 residues. The germline V and J ends were trimmed by 6 bases and 7 bases, with 15 bases remaining between them. The CDR3 loop reads CASSPRQKGGELFF. As DNA, the CDR3 is TGTGCCAGCAGCCCCAGACAGAAAGGCGGGGAGCTGTTTTTT.

The chain carries TRBV12-5 and TRBJ1-2; 8 bases match TRBD1. Germline V gene data show CDR1 as LGHNT and CDR2 as FRNRAP. The CDR3 covers 19 residues. Trimming at V came to 6 bases and at J to 5 bases, leaving 23 bases not matched to a gene. The CDR3 sequence is CASGGPPHGTGKTGYGYTF. The CDR3 bases are TGTGCTAGTGGAGGACCGCCTCACGGGACAGGAAAAACCGGATATGGCTACACCTTC. The full variable domain, in which reference TRBV12-5 and TRBJ1-2 provide the parts outside the CDR3, is DARVTQTPRHKVTEMGQEVTMRCQPILGHNTVFWYRQTMMQGLELLAYFRNRAPLDDSGMPKDRFSAEMPDATLATLKIQPSEPRDSAVYFCASGGPPHGTGKTGYGYTFGSGTRLTVV.

V is TRBV11-3 and J is TRBJ2-1, with 8 nucleotides matching TRBD1. The ends lost 5 bases at V and 8 bases at J; junction bases unmatched: 8. This CDR3 region has 14 residues. Germline V lookup: CDR1 SGHNT, CDR2 YENEEA. The CDR3 DNA sequence: TGTGCCAGCAGCCCGACAAGACAGGGGTATGAGCAGTTCTTC. Translating it yields CASSPTRQGYEQFF.

This clonotype was seen more than once but under ten times. The V gene is TRBV7-9, the J gene TRBJ1-1; 8 bases are a match to TRBD1. The CDR3 is made up of 16 amino acids. The germline gives CDR1 SEHNR, CDR2 FQNEAQ (reference sequence). Trimming at V came to 4 bases and at J to 0 bases, leaving 7 bases not matched to a gene. The CDR3 region has the DNA TGTGCCAGCAGCTCCACCGGACAGGGTTTGAACACTGAAGCTTTCTTT. Translated, it gives CASSSTGQGLNTEAFF.

The V and J genes are TRBV4-1 and TRBJ1-1, with D tentatively TRBD1 (6 bases). Germline assignment: CDR1 MGHRA and CDR2 YSYEKL. The CDR3 sequence is 15 residues long. Trimming shortened V by 1 base and J by 1 base, and 10 bases separated the two germline ends. CDR3 DNA sequence: TGCGCCAGCAGCCAAGCGGACAGTGCGAACACTGAAGCTTTCTTT. Translation gives CASSQADSANTEAFF.

This clonotype was recorded a few times. V and J are TRBV6-1 and TRBJ1-1; TRBD1 agrees at 9 bases. The CDR3 runs to 14 residues. CDR1 and CDR2 from the germline V gene are MNHNS and SASEGT. Trimming removed 4 bases from V and 4 bases from J; junction bases left unmatched: 4. The DNA of the CDR3 is TGTGCCAGCAGTGGTTCGACAGGGGGCACTGAAGCTTTCTTT. It yields the protein CASSGSTGGTEAFF.

Ten or more counts support this clonotype. The CDR3 sequence is CASSPQDAGGPDTQYF. CDR3 bases: TGTGCCAGCAGCCCGCAGGACGCGGGGGGGCCAGATACGCAGTATTTT. The V call is TRBV7-9, the J call TRBJ2-3; 9 bases agree with TRBD2. Germline V gene lookup returns CDR1 SEHNR and CDR2 FQNEAQ (reference sequence). The CDR3 loop spans 16 amino acids. V dropped 5 bases and J dropped 4; count of bases not matched to a gene: 10. Using reference TRBV7-9 and TRBJ2-3 for the parts outside the CDR3, the full variable domain is DTGVSQNPRHKITKRGQNVTFRCDPISEHNRLYWYRQTLGQGPEFLTYFQNEAQLEKSRLLSDRFSAERPKGSFSTLEIQRTEQGDSAMYLCASSPQDAGGPDTQYFGPGTRLTVL.

This clonotype was seen at least ten times. The rearrangement uses TRBV7-8 and TRBJ1-3; D call uncertain. The CDR3 totals 15 residues. Germline V gene lookup returns CDR1 SGHVS and CDR2 FQNEAQ. With 5 bases removed from V and 0 bases from J, the gap between germline ends came to 11 bases. CDR3 sequence: CASSLRLSSGNTIYF. CDR3 nucleotide sequence: TGTGCCAGCAGCCTCCGACTGAGCTCTGGAAACACCATATATTTT.

This clonotype was observed a few times. V usage is TRBV19 and J usage is TRBJ1-1; TRBD1 matches at 12 bases. Germline V gives CDR1 LNHDA, CDR2 SQIVND (reference sequence). The J segment lost 4 bases and the V segment lost 5 bases, leaving 8 bases of the junction unmatched. This CDR3 comprises 16 residues. The CDR3: CASSVGTGGASTEAFF. The CDR3 DNA reads TGTGCCAGTAGTGTCGGGACAGGGGGCGCGAGCACTGAAGCTTTCTTT.

This chain joins TRBV6-1 and TRBJ2-7; possibly TRBD1 or TRBD2 for D (6 bases each). CDR1 and CDR2 from the germline V gene are MNHNS and SASEGT. This CDR3 contains 15 residues. Trimming removed 1 base from V and 4 bases from J, with 14 bases in between. Here the CDR3 reads CASSEVGRGLYEQYV. The CDR3 bases are TGTGCCAGCAGTGAAGTAGGTCGGGGGCTATACGAGCAGTACGTC.